Each of the 20 T cell receptor beta chains below was sequenced from the same sample in a study of T cell repertoires in aging, cancer and after chemotherapy. Rearranged V-D-J TRB sequences were amplified with a mixed TRB-A/B primer pool. TCRdb analysed the multiplex PCR reads with MiXCR anew, one entry per CDR3 protein. This table has roughly 1,300 distinct CDR3 sequences, around 15% appearing once. TCR beta rearrangements were amplified from peripheral blood genomic DNA. Sample: blood. Every receptor here comes from a human donor with a solid tumor.

The V gene is TRBV7-3, the J gene TRBJ2-5, with unresolved D. Trimming removed 5 bases at V and 4 bases at J, with 11 bases between. This CDR3 is 13 amino acids long. Germline assignment: CDR1 SGHTA and CDR2 FQGTGA. The CDR3 spells CASSPMPGETQYF. CDR3 sequence (DNA): TGTGCCAGCAGCCCAATGCCCGGAGAGACCCAGTACTTC.

This clonotype qualifies as large. The CDR3 reads CAWSVPGPRYGYTF. The CDR3 DNA follows: TGTGCCTGGAGCGTTCCGGGACCCCGCTATGGCTACACCTTC. The rearrangement joins TRBV30 to TRBJ1-2; TRBD1 might be the D (5 bases). CDR1 and CDR2 from the germline V gene are GTSNPN and SVGIG (reference sequence). The length of the CDR3 is 14 residues. The V and J ends lost 3 bases and 4 bases respectively, with 15 bases between them.

The V and J genes are TRBV5-1 and TRBJ1-5; D gene unclear. CDR1 and CDR2 (germline): SGHRS, YFSETQ. The CDR3 consists of 14 residues. V lost 4 bases, J lost 2 bases, and 10 bases lay in between. The CDR3 region has the DNA TGCGCCAGCAGCCCCTTCTGGGGCAATCAGCCCCAGCATTTT. This gives the protein CASSPFWGNQPQHF.

This clonotype qualifies as large. This chain joins TRBV7-2 and TRBJ2-1; D unresolved. The V and J ends lost 7 bases and 9 bases respectively, with 19 bases between them. Germline V gene lookup returns CDR1 SGHTA and CDR2 FQGNSA. The CDR3 has 14 residues. The CDR3 spells CASTNHGRNPEQFF. The DNA of the CDR3 is TGTGCCAGCACAAACCACGGTAGGAACCCTGAGCAGTTCTTC.

This chain links TRBV7-2 with TRBJ1-1, with TRBD1 as a possible D gene (5 bases). The CDR3 is made up of 14 amino acids. V was pared by 2 bases and J by 11 bases, with 18 bases between. Germline-derived CDR1 and CDR2 are SGHTA and FQGNSA. This CDR3 reads CASSLQGPPLGAFF. The CDR3 DNA is TGTGCCAGCAGCTTACAGGGCCCTCCCTTAGGGGCTTTCTTT.

This clonotype turned up a few times. This chain uses TRBV6-4 with TRBJ2-7; no definite D call. V was clipped by 1 base and J by 2 bases, with 3 bases between them. Germline V gene sequence: CDR1 MRHNA, CDR2 SNTAGT. CDR3 length: 12 amino acids. In DNA form, the CDR3 reads TGTGCCAGCAGTGACTGGACCTACGAGCAGTACTTC. Its translation: CASSDWTYEQYF.

This clonotype was seen more than once but under ten times. The V call is TRBV12-3 or TRBV12-4, the J call TRBJ1-1; D is unresolved. The CDR3 has 17 residues. The ends were cut back, 5 bases at V and 0 bases at J, with 19 bases in the middle. This chain's CDR3 is CASSRSRAMIVNTEAFF. The CDR3 nucleotides read TGTGCCAGCAGTCGGTCCCGGGCCATGATCGTGAACACTGAAGCTTTCTTT.

This clonotype occurred a few times. The chain joins TRBV5-4 to TRBJ1-5, with unresolved D. The germline V gene encodes CDR1 SGHNT and CDR2 YYREEE (reference sequence). Trimming stripped 0 bases from V and 7 bases from J, with 5 bases between. The CDR3 is 12 residues long. The DNA of the CDR3 is TGTGCCAGCAGCTTGGACATGCAGCCCCAGCATTTT. Translation: CASSLDMQPQHF.

This clonotype was counted between two and nine times. This CDR3 reads CASSLEGPLSNTEAFF. The CDR3 DNA is TGCGCCAGCAGCTTGGAAGGGCCCCTTAGCAACACTGAAGCTTTCTTT. The chain carries TRBV5-1 and TRBJ1-1; D not resolved. This CDR3 spans 16 amino acids. Germline assignment: CDR1 SGHRS and CDR2 YFSETQ. V lost 0 bases and J 2 bases, leaving 14 bases between the germline ends.

Within the sample, this clonotype is large. CDR3 in DNA: TGTGCCAGCAGTTTATCGGGGGAGGGGGGCACTGAAGCTTTCTTT. Translation: CASSLSGEGGTEAFF. The V and J genes are TRBV27 and TRBJ1-1, with a possible D match to TRBD1 (6 bases). Trimming took 0 bases from V and 4 from J, leaving 12 bases between them. CDR1 is MNHEY and CDR2 is SMNVEV in the germline V gene (reference sequence). CDR3 length: 15 amino acids.

The V call is TRBV24-1, the J call TRBJ2-2; unclear D gene. Germline CDR1 reads KGHDR; CDR2 reads SFDVKD. CDR3 length: 16 amino acids. V lost 4 bases and J 3 bases, leaving 14 bases between the germline ends. The CDR3 loop is CATSDPKTDDTGELFF. The CDR3 region has the DNA TGTGCCACCAGTGACCCAAAAACAGACGACACCGGGGAGCTGTTTTTT.

By sample share, this clonotype is large. The rearrangement uses TRBV11-1 and TRBJ2-2, with D uncertain. Trimming pared 7 bases from V and 1 base from J, leaving 13 bases between. The CDR3 contains 15 residues. Germline-derived CDR1 and CDR2 are SGHAT and FQDESV (reference sequence). The CDR3 DNA is TGTGCCAGCACCCTAGGATTTGAGAACACCGGGGAGCTGTTTTTT. The encoded protein is CASTLGFENTGELFF.

Sample share makes this clonotype medium-sized (0.01 to 0.1%). The V gene is TRBV27, the J gene TRBJ1-2; no definite D call. This CDR3 has 17 residues. The germline V gene encodes CDR1 MNHEY and CDR2 SMNVEV (reference sequence). V was clipped by 2 bases and J by 1 base, with 17 bases between them. CDR3 bases: TGTGCCAGCAGTTTAACGGGGTTTTCTCCCTTTAACTATGGCTACACCTTC. Amino acid sequence: CASSLTGFSPFNYGYTF.

The chain is built from TRBV7-9 and TRBJ1-5, with D possibly TRBD1 on 6 matching bases. The germline V gene encodes CDR1 SEHNR and CDR2 FQNEAQ (reference sequence). V was cut by 1 base and J by 6 bases, with 13 bases left in between. This CDR3 region has 15 residues. CDR3: CASSLGRQGSQPQHF. The CDR3 region has the DNA TGTGCCAGCAGCTTAGGGCGGCAGGGGAGTCAGCCCCAGCATTTT.

This clonotype is labeled as medium-sized. V is TRBV7-9 and J is TRBJ2-1; a possible D gene is TRBD1 (6 bases). Germline CDR1 SEHNR, CDR2 FQNEAQ (reference sequence). The CDR3 runs to 15 residues. The ends were cut back, 5 bases at V and 7 bases at J, with 18 bases in the middle. This CDR3 reads CASSHRQAEENEQFF. The CDR3 DNA follows: TGTGCCAGCAGCCACAGACAGGCGGAGGAGAATGAGCAGTTCTTC.

By sample fraction, this clonotype is medium-sized. V usage is TRBV7-3 and J usage is TRBJ2-1; D is uncertain. V lost 2 bases, J lost 6 bases, and 8 bases lay in between. The CDR3 sequence is 13 residues long. Germline loops: CDR1 SGHTA, CDR2 FQGTGA. The CDR3 spells CASSLAAPNEQFF. CDR3 sequence (DNA): TGTGCCAGCAGCTTAGCGGCTCCCAATGAGCAGTTCTTC. The entire variable domain, with the rest obtained from reference TRBV7-3 and TRBJ2-1, is as follows: GAGVSQTPSNKVTEKGKYVELRCDPISGHTALYWYRQSLGQGPEFLIYFQGTGAADDSGLPNDRFFAVRPEGSVSTLKIQRTERGDSAVYLCASSLAAPNEQFFGPGTRLTVL.

A few counts support this clonotype. This chain links TRBV6-5 with TRBJ2-7, with 11 bases that match TRBD2. CDR3 length: 14 residues. J gave up 9 bases and V 6 bases, and 10 bases lay outside the gene matches. Germline V gene lookup returns CDR1 MNHEY and CDR2 SVGAGI. Here the CDR3 DNA reads TGTGCCAGCAGCCCCGGGACTAGCGGATTAGCGCAGTACTTC. Translation: CASSPGTSGLAQYF.

By share, this clonotype counts as large (0.1 to 1%). The chain has TRBV6-5 and TRBJ2-7, with 7 bases aligning to TRBD2. The ends lost 0 bases at V and 6 bases at J; junction bases unmatched: 11. The V gene's germline CDR1 is MNHEY and CDR2 SVGAGI. The CDR3 is 16 amino acids. The CDR3 bases are TGTGCCAGCAGTTACTCCTCGGGGGGTCTCCTCTCCGAGCAGTACTTC. The encoded protein is CASSYSSGGLLSEQYF.

With respect to this clonotype: A much larger clone differs by one base, so this may be a read error. V gene TRBV11-2 combines with J gene TRBJ2-7; no reliable D call. CDR3 length: 14 amino acids. The germline CDR1 and CDR2 sequences are SGHAT and FQNNGV. The V end lost 6 bases, the J end lost 3 bases, and 15 bases lay between the germline ends. As DNA, the CDR3 is TGTGCCAGCAGTTCCTCAAAAGGAAACTACGAGCAGTACTTC. This sequence encodes CASSSSKGNYEQYF.

This clonotype is large (0.1 to 1%) in the sample. This chain connects TRBV27 to TRBJ1-5; unclear D gene. V gave up 0 bases and J gave up 7 bases, with 7 bases separating them. Germline CDR1 and CDR2: MNHEY and SMNVEV (reference sequence). The CDR3 spans 13 residues. CDR3 loop: CASSLSVRQPQHF. The CDR3 coding sequence is TGTGCCAGCAGTTTATCGGTCCGACAGCCCCAGCATTTT.